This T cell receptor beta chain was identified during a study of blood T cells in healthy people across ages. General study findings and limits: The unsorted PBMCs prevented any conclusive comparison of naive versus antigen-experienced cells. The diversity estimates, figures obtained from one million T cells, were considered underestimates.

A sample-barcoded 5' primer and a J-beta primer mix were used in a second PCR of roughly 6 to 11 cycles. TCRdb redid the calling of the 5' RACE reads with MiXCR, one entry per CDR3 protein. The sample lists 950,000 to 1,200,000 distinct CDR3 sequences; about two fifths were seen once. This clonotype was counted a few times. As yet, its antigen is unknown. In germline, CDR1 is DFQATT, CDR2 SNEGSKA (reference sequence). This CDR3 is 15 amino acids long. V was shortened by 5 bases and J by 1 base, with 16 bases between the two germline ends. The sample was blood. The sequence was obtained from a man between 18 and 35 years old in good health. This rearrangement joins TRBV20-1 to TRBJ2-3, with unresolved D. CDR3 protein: CSAFARREGTDTQYF. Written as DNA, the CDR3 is TGCAGTGCTTTCGCACGGAGAGAAGGCACAGATACGCAGTATTTT.